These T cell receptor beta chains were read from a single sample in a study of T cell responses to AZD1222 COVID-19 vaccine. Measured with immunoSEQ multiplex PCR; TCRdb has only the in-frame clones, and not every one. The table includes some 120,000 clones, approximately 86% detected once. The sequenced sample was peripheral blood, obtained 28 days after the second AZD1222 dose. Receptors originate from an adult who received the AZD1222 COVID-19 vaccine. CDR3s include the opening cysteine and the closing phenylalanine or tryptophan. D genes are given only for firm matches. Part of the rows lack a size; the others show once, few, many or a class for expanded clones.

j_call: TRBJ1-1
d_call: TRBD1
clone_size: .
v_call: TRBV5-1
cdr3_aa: CASSLAQGASEAFF
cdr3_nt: TGCGCCAGCAGCTTAGCTCAGGGGGCCTCTGAAGCTTTCTTT

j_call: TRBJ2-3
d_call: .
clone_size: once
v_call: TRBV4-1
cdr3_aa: CASSQVAGGSADTQYF
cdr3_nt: TGCGCCAGCAGCCAAGTAGCAGGAGGGTCGGCAGATACGCAGTATTTT

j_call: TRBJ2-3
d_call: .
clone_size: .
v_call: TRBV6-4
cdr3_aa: CASSSRGGTDTQYF
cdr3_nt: TGTGCCAGCAGTTCCAGGGGTGGCACAGATACGCAGTATTTT

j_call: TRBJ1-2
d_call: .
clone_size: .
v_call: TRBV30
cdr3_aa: CAWRDGGGYTF
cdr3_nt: TGTGCCTGGAGGGACGGCGGTGGCTACACCTTC

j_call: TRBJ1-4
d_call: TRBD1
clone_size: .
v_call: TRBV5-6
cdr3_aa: CATSTGVNEKLFF
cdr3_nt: TGTGCCACCTCGACAGGGGTGAATGAAAAACTGTTTTTT

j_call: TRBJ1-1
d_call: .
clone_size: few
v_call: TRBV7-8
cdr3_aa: CASSLNYGAKAFF
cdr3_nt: TGTGCCAGCAGCTTAAACTATGGGGCGAAAGCTTTCTTT

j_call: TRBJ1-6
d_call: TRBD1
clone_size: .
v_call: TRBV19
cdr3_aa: CASWTGYNSPLHF
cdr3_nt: TGTGCCAGTTGGACAGGTTATAATTCACCCCTCCACTTT

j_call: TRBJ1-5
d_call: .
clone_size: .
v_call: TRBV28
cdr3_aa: CASSTTGPRTQPQHF
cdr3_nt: TGTGCCAGCAGTACAACAGGACCCCGGACTCAGCCCCAGCATTTT

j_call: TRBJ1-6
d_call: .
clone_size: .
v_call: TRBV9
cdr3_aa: CASSVGVAPLHF
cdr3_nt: TGTGCCAGCAGCGTAGGTGTCGCCCCCCTCCACTTT

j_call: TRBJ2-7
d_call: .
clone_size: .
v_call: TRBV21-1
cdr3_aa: CASSKGQAYEQYF
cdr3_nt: TGTGCCAGCAGCAAAGGCCAAGCCTACGAGCAGTACTTC

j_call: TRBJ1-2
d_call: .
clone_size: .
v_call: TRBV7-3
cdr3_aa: CASSPNPGSGNTF
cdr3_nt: TGTGCCAGCAGCCCTAACCCGGGGTCAGGAAACACCTTC

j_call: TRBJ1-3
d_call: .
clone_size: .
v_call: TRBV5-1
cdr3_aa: CASSLREPSGNTIYF
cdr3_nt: TGCGCCAGCAGCTTGCGGGAGCCCTCTGGAAACACCATATATTTT

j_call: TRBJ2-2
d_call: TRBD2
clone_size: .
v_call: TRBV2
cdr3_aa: CASSRLSSGGVLVTGELFF
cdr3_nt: TGTGCCAGCAGTCGCCTGTCTAGCGGGGGTGTCCTCGTCACCGGGGAGCTGTTTTTT

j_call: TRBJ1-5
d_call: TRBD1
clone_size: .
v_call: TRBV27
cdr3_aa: CASSLSGQNNQPQHF
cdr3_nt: TGTGCCAGCAGTTTATCGGGACAGAATAATCAGCCCCAGCATTTT

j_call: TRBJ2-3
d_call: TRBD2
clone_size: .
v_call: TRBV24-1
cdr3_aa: CATSDSTSGGAVGTDTQYF
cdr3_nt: TGTGCCACCAGTGATTCGACTAGCGGGGGGGCGGTTGGCACAGATACGCAGTATTTT

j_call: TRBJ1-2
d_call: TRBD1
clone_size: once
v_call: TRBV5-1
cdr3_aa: CASSSGTGSYGYTF
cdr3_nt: TGCGCCAGCAGCTCCGGGACAGGGAGCTATGGCTACACCTTC

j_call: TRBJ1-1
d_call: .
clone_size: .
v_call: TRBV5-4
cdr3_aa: CASSLDRVGAFF
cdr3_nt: TGTGCCAGCAGCTTGGACAGGGTCGGGGCTTTCTTT

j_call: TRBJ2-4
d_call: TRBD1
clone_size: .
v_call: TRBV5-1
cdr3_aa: CASSKNLGQRQRNIQYF
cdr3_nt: TGCGCCAGCAGCAAAAATCTGGGACAGAGGCAAAGAAACATTCAGTACTTC

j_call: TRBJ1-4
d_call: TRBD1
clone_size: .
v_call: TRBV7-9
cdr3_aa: CASSQLNRGGEKLFF
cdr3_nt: TGTGCCAGCAGCCAACTAAACAGGGGTGGCGAAAAACTGTTTTTT

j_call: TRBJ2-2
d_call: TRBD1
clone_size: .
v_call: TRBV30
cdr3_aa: CAWSVLGTEDGGELFF
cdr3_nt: TGTGCCTGGAGTGTACTGGGGACAGAGGACGGCGGGGAGCTGTTTTTT